This entry lists 17 T cell receptor beta chains sequenced from one sample in a study of vaccination effects on CD4 cells after COVID-19. Data came from immunoSEQ multiplex PCR; TCRdb stores just in-frame clones and leaves some out. The sample contains under 40,000 clones, more than 70% of which appear only once. In the ViraFEST assay, antigen-specific CD4+ clonotypes were identified by expansion after peptide-pool stimulation. Subsequent to less than 13 days of culture, CD4+ T cells were isolated. Vaccinees lacked prior SARS-CoV-2 infection and tested negative for nucleocapsid antibodies. No antigens are known for them. Specimen: CD4+ T cells from PBMCs cultured with HCoV-OC43 spike peptides, collected before COVID-19 vaccination. Sample subset: HCoV-OC43 spike overlapping peptide pool stimulation. The receptors here all came from a human donor who received a COVID-19 vaccine.

The J gene is TRBJ2-5, the V gene TRBV15; D gene uncertain. From germline, CDR1 is LNHNV and CDR2 YYDKDF (reference sequence). This CDR3 spans 14 amino acids. The V gene lost 1 base and the J gene lost 2 bases, with 8 bases spanning the gap. In DNA, the CDR3 is TGTGCCACCAGCAGAGCTGGCCTACAAGAGACCCAGTACTTC. Translated, it gives CATSRAGLQETQYF.

V and J are TRBV5-6 and TRBJ1-2, with no clear D. The length of the CDR3 is 13 residues. Germline lookup yields CDR1 SGHDT and CDR2 YYEEEE. The V gene lost 0 bases and the J gene lost 4 bases, with 7 bases spanning the gap. CDR3 DNA sequence: TGTGCCAGCAGCTTGGGCTCCCTCTATGGCTACACCTTC. This translates into CASSLGSLYGYTF.

V gene TRBV10-3 combines with J gene TRBJ2-3, with 8 bases that match TRBD2. V shed 2 bases, J shed 0 bases, and the junction held 7 bases outside the gene matches. Germline CDR1 ENHRY, CDR2 SYGVKD. The CDR3 totals 17 residues. CDR3 region: CAISETPGLGSTDTQYF. CDR3 nucleotides: TGTGCCATCAGTGAGACCCCGGGACTAGGGAGCACAGATACGCAGTATTTT.

To note about this clone: At one boundary the junction diverges from the germline segment, which might be a read error. The chain employs TRBV7-8 and TRBJ2-7; D is perhaps TRBD2 (7 bases). The germline V gene has CDR1 SGHVS and CDR2 FQNEAQ. CDR3 length equals 14 residues. The CDR3: CASSLVKGGGPPSF. CDR3 nucleotide sequence: TGTGCCAGCAGCCTGGTAAAGGGGGGGGGCCCTCCTTCCTTC. Using reference TRBV7-8 and TRBJ2-7 for the parts outside the CDR3, the full variable domain is GAGVSQSPRYKVAKRGQDVALRCDPISGHVSLFWYQQALGQGPEFLTYFQNEAQLDKSGLPSDRFFAERPEGSVSTLKIQRTQQEDSAVYLCASSLVKGGGPPSFGPGTRLTVT.

V is TRBV4-3 and J is TRBJ1-1; 7 bases are shared with TRBD1. Germline lookup yields CDR1 LGHNA and CDR2 YSLEER. The V and J ends lost 1 base and 8 bases, in that order; junction bases with no gene match: 7. The CDR3 is 14 amino acids. This CDR3 is CASSQGRTGGEAFF. The CDR3 bases are TGCGCCAGCAGCCAAGGGCGGACAGGAGGAGAAGCTTTCTTT.

CDR3 region: CASSLAGVAKNIQYF. CDR3 sequence (DNA): TGTGCCAGCAGCTTAGCGGGGGTAGCCAAAAACATTCAGTACTTC. The chain is built from TRBV7-2 and TRBJ2-4; D may be TRBD1 or TRBD2 (5 bases each). CDR1 and CDR2 from the germline V gene are SGHTA and FQGNSA. V shed 0 bases and J shed 0 bases, with 6 bases lying between them. There are 15 residues in the CDR3.

The rearrangement joins TRBV27 to TRBJ1-3; D remains unclear. V was trimmed by 3 bases and J by 8 bases, leaving 17 bases between them. Germline values: CDR1 MNHEY, CDR2 SMNVEV (reference sequence). The CDR3 is 15 residues long. This CDR3 is CASSFKPGSAYTIYF. In DNA form, the CDR3 reads TGTGCCAGCAGTTTCAAACCGGGATCTGCTTACACCATATATTTT.

The V gene is TRBV10-3, the J gene TRBJ1-5, with unresolved D. The CDR3 loop spans 11 amino acids. Looked up from germline, CDR1 is ENHRY and CDR2 is SYGVKD. Trimming pared 10 bases from V and 3 bases from J, leaving 7 bases between. Written as DNA, the CDR3 is TGTGCCACAGGAATCAATCAGCCCCAGCATTTT. Protein product: CATGINQPQHF.

The rearrangement joins TRBV29-1 to TRBJ1-5, with TRBD1 as a possible D gene (5 bases). The CDR3 covers 13 residues. The germline V gene encodes CDR1 SQVTM and CDR2 ANQGSEA. Trimming pared 6 bases from V and 4 bases from J, leaving 13 bases between. The CDR3 coding sequence is TGCAGCGTCGGACATAATTCGAATCAGCCCCAGCATTTT. It encodes CSVGHNSNQPQHF.

The chain has TRBV12-5 and TRBJ1-1; TRBD1 agrees at 7 bases. The junction had 9 bases not matched to a gene; V was cut back by 10 bases and J by 1 base. The CDR3 totals 14 residues. Germline V CDR1 and CDR2: LGHNT, FRNRAP. CDR3 DNA sequence: TGTGCTATACCGACAGGGAAGGAGAACACTGAAGCTTTCTTT. Protein: CAIPTGKENTEAFF.

This chain joins TRBV3-1 (or the pseudogene TRBV3-2) and TRBJ2-3; D is uncertain. The CDR3 runs to 16 residues. CDR1 and CDR2 (germline): LGHDT, YNNKEL (reference sequence). The germline V and J ends were trimmed by 2 bases and 5 bases, with 17 bases remaining between them. The CDR3 here is CASSQQPGPLGDTQYF. CDR3 nucleotides: TGTGCCAGCAGCCAACAGCCTGGGCCCCTTGGAGATACGCAGTATTTT.

V is TRBV3-1 (or the pseudogene TRBV3-2) and J is TRBJ2-3, with TRBD2 matching over 9 bases. The CDR3 runs to 16 residues. After removal of 3 bases from V and 5 bases from J, the junction contained 9 bases not matched to a gene. Germline CDR1 reads LGHDT; CDR2 reads YNNKEL (reference sequence). The CDR3 sequence: CASSQWAGGHLDTQYF. CDR3 DNA sequence: TGTGCCAGCAGCCAGTGGGCGGGGGGGCATTTAGATACGCAGTATTTT.

The rearrangement uses TRBV3-1 (or the pseudogene TRBV3-2) and TRBJ1-5; 8 positions match TRBD1. CDR1 is LGHDT, CDR2 YNNKEL, per germline (reference sequence). The CDR3 sequence is 15 residues long. Trimming cost V 4 bases and J 7 bases; bases outside gene matches: 9. CDR3 bases: TGTGCCAGCAGCCTTGGACAGGGTGCGACGCAGCCCCAGCATTTT. It encodes CASSLGQGATQPQHF.

The chain couples TRBV6-5 to TRBJ1-6; D perhaps matches TRBD1 (5 bases). Trimming stripped 7 bases from V and 5 bases from J, with 9 bases between. Germline assignment: CDR1 MNHEY and CDR2 SVGAGI. This CDR3 is built from 13 residues. The CDR3 DNA reads as TGTGCCAGCACGTGGGGCCATAATTCACCCCTCCACTTT. It is translated as CASTWGHNSPLHF.

This clone appeared a single time. The rearrangement links TRBV12-3 or TRBV12-4 to TRBJ1-2; D unclear. V was trimmed by 2 bases and J by 4 bases, leaving 8 bases between them. The CDR3 length is 13 residues. The CDR3 region is CASSLRAGYGYTF. The CDR3 DNA sequence: TGTGCCAGCAGTTTAAGGGCAGGCTATGGCTACACCTTC.

This sequence joins TRBV6-5 and TRBJ2-7; D might be TRBD2 (5 bases). From germline, CDR1 is MNHEY and CDR2 SVGAGI. V was trimmed by 0 bases and J by 3 bases, leaving 9 bases between them. The CDR3 runs 14 residues. The CDR3 region is CASSYSRALYEQYF. In nucleotides, the CDR3 is TGTGCCAGCAGTTACTCGAGGGCACTCTACGAGCAGTACTTC.

This clone turned up a few times. The chain recombines TRBV7-8 with TRBJ2-6; 9 nucleotides agree with TRBD1. This CDR3 is built from 17 residues. From germline, CDR1 is SGHVS and CDR2 FQNEAQ. With V trimmed by 5 bases and J by 4 bases, 9 bases remained unmatched. The DNA of the CDR3 is TGTGCCAGCAGCGTAGTTACAGGGGGCGCGGGGGCCAACGTCCTGACTTTC. As protein: CASSVVTGGAGANVLTF.